This T cell receptor (beta chain) was recorded in a study of OX40 agonist ivuxolimab in advanced cancers. The data were produced by immunoSEQ multiplex PCR, yet TCRdb's version contains in-frame clones alone and is incomplete. This table has about 62,000 clones, around 90% appearing once. Germline trimming cut 4 bases from V and 2 bases from J; bases unmatched to any gene: 9. CDR1 is SGHAT, CDR2 FQNNGV, per germline. The CDR3 loop spans 16 amino acids. The gene calls are TRBV11-2 and TRBJ2-7; 9 nucleotides align to TRBD2. The clonotype comes from an adult with an advanced solid tumor such as melanoma, head and neck, liver or kidney cancer. Material: CD4+ or CD8+ T cells sorted from blood, obtained in a trial of the OX40 agonist ivuxolimab. This chain's CDR3 is CASSSGGTSKTYEQYF. Here the CDR3 DNA reads TGTGCCAGCAGCTCAGGAGGGACTAGCAAAACCTACGAGCAGTACTTC. The whole variable domain, filled in from reference TRBV11-2 and TRBJ2-7, reads EAGVAQSPRYKIIEKRQSVAFWCNPISGHATLYWYQQILGQGPKLLIQFQNNGVVDDSQLPKDRFSAERLKGVDSTLKIQPAKLEDSAVYLCASSSGGTSKTYEQYFGPGTRLTVT.